This TCR beta chain was identified in a study of blood T cell repertoires in COVID-19. Whole-study context: T cells, B-cell-depleted T cells, or PBMCs provided the cDNA or gDNA that served as material.

Libraries were prepared by immunoSEQ multiplex PCR; TCRdb keeps only in-frame clonotypes and omits some of them. The sample has some 330,000 clones, 80% to 95% seen once. The CDR3 loop spans 15 amino acids. With 6 bases removed from V and 2 bases from J, the gap between germline ends came to 17 bases. Germline values: CDR1 LNHDA, CDR2 SQIVND (reference sequence). This receptor was identified in a young woman who had recovered from COVID-19. Sequenced: PBMCs or T cells enriched from blood (not recorded which). The V call is TRBV19, the J call TRBJ2-7, with D possibly being TRBD1 (6 bases). The CDR3 DNA is TGTGCCAGTAGCCTTAGACAGGTGGGGACCTACGAGCAGTACTTC. This sequence encodes CASSLRQVGTYEQYF.